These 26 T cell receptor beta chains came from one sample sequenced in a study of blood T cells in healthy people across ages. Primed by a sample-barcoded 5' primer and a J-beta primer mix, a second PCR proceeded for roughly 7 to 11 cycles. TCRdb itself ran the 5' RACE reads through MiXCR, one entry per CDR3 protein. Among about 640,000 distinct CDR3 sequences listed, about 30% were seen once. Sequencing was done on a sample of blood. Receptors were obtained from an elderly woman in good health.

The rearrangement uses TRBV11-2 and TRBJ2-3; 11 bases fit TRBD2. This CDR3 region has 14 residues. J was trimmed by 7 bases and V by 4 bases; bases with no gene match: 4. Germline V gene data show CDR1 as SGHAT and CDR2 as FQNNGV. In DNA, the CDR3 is TGTGCCAGCAGCTACACTAGCGGGGGATATACGCAGTATTTT. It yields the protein CASSYTSGGYTQYF.

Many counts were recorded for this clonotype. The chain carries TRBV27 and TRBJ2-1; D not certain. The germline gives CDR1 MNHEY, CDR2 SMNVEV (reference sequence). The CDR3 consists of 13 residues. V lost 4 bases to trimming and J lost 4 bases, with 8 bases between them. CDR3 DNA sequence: TGTGCCAGCAGTTGGTCCAAGTACAATGAGCAGTTCTTC. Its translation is CASSWSKYNEQFF.

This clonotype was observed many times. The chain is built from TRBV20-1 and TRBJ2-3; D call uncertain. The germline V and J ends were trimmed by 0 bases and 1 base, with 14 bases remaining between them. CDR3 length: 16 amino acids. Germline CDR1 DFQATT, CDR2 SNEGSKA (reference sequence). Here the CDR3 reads CSARDPTVLRTDTQYF. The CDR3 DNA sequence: TGCAGTGCTAGAGACCCTACAGTGCTACGCACAGATACGCAGTATTTT.

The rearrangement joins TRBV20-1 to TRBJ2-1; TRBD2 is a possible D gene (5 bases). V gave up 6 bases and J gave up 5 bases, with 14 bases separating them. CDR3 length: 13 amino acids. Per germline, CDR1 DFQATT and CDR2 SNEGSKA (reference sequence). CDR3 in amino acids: CSAPRREHNEQFF. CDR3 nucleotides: TGCAGTGCCCCAAGAAGGGAGCACAATGAGCAGTTCTTC.

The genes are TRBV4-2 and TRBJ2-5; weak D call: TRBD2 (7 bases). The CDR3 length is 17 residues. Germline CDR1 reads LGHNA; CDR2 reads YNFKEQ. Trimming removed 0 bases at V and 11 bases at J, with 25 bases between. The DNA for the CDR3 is TGTGCCAGCAGCCAAGATATGATGAGGGGGGGCCGGAATGAGCAGTACTTC. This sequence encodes CASSQDMMRGGRNEQYF.

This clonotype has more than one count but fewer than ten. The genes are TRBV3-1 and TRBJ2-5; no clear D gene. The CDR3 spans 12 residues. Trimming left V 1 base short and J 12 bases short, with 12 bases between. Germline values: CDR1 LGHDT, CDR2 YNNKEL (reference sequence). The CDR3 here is CASSQALGKKYF. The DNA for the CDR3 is TGTGCCAGCAGCCAAGCTCTCGGCAAAAAGTACTTC.

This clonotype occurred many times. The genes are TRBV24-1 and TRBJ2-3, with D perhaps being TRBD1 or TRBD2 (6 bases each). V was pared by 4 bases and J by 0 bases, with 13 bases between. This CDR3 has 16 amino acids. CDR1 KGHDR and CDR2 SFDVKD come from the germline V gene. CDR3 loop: CATSDPQGTSTDTQYF. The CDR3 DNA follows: TGTGCCACCAGTGACCCGCAGGGGACTAGCACAGATACGCAGTATTTT.

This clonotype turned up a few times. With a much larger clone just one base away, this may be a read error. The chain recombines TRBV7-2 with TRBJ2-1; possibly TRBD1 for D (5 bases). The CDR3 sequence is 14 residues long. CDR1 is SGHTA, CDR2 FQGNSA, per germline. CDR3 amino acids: CASSLDARAGERFF. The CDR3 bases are TGTGCCAGCAGCTTAGACGCCAGGGCTGGTGAGCGGTTCTTC.

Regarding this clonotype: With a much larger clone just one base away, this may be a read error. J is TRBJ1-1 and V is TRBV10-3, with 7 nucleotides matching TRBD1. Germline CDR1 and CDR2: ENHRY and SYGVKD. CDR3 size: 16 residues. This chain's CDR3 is CASSESLGTVNTEAFF. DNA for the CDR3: TGTGCCAGCAGTGAGTCGCTAGGGACAGTGAACACTGAAGCTTTCTTT.

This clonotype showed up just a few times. CDR3 in DNA: TGCAGCGCCCTACTCTGGACCCAAGAGACCCAGTACTTC. It codes for CSALLWTQETQYF. The V and J genes are TRBV29-1 and TRBJ2-5; D gene uncertain. The length of the CDR3 is 13 residues. V was pared by 7 bases and J by 1 base, with 13 bases between. The germline gives CDR1 SQVTM, CDR2 ANQGSEA.

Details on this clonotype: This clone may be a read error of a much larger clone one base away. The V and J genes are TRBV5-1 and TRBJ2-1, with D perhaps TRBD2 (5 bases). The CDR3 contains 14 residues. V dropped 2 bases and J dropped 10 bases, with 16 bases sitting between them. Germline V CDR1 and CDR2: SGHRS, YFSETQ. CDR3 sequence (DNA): TGCGCCAGCAGCTTCGGGAATTGGGTGGGGGAGCAGTTCTTC. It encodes CASSFGNWVGEQFF. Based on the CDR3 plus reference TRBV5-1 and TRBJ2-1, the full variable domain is KAGVTQTPRYLIKTRGQQVTLSCSPISGHRSVSWYQQTPGQGLQFLFEYFSETQRNKGNFPGRFSGRQFSNSRSEMNVSTLELGDSALYLCASSFGNWVGEQFFGPGTRLTVL.

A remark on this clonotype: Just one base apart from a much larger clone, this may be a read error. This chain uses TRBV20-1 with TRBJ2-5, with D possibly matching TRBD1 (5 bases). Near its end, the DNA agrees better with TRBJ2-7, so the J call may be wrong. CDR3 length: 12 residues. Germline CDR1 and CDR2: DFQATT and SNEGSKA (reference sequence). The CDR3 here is CSARSGRDEQYF. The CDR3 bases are TGCAGTGCTAGATCAGGGCGCGACGAGCAGTACTTC.

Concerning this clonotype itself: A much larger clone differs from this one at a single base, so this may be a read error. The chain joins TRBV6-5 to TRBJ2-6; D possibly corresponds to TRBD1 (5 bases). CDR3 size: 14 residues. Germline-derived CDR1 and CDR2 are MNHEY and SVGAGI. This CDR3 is CASTQTSGANVRTF. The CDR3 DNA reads TGTGCCAGCACCCAAACCTCTGGGGCCAACGTCCGGACTTTC.

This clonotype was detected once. CDR3 loop: CASSPFGGGELFF. In nucleotides, the CDR3 is TGTGCCAGCAGCCCCTTTGGCGGCGGGGAGCTGTTTTTT. V is TRBV3-1 and J is TRBJ2-2; no reliable D call. The CDR3 has 13 amino acids. Trimming removed 4 bases from V and 7 bases from J, with 10 bases in between. The germline V gene encodes CDR1 LGHDT and CDR2 YNNKEL (reference sequence).

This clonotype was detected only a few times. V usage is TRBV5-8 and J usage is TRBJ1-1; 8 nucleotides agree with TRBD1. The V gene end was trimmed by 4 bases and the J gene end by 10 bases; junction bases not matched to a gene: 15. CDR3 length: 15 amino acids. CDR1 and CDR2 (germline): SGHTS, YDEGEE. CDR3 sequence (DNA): TGTGCCAGCAGCGAGCGGACAGGGATGGGGGCTTTAGCTTTCTTT. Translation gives CASSERTGMGALAFF.

The CDR3 region has the DNA TGTGCCAGCGGAGGGACACCTCTCTACGAGCAGTACTTC. This encodes CASGGTPLYEQYF. The V gene is TRBV28, the J gene TRBJ2-4; TRBD1 or TRBD2 may be the D gene (6 bases each). The DNA end is a closer match to TRBJ2-7, so the J assignment may be wrong. CDR1 is MDHEN and CDR2 is SYDVKM in the germline V gene. This CDR3 contains 13 residues.

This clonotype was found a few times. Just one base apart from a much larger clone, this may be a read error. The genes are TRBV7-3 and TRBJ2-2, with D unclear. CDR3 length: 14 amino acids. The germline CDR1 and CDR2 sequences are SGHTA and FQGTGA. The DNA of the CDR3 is TGTGCCAGCAGCTTAATACTAAGCACCAGGGAGCTGTTTTTT. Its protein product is CASSLILSTRELFF.

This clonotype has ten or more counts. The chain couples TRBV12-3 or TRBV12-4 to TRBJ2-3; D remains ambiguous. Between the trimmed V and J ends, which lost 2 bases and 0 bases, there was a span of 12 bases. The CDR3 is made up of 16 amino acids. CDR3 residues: CASSLRVRSSTDTQYF. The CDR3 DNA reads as TGTGCCAGCAGTTTACGGGTGCGATCTAGCACAGATACGCAGTATTTT.

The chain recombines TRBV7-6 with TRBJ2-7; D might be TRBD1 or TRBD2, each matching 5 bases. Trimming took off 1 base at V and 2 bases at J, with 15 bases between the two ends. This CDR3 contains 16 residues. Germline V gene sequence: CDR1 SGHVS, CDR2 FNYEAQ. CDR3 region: CASSLGGRDGAYEQYF. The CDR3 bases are TGTGCCAGCAGCTTAGGGGGCCGGGACGGGGCCTACGAGCAGTACTTC.

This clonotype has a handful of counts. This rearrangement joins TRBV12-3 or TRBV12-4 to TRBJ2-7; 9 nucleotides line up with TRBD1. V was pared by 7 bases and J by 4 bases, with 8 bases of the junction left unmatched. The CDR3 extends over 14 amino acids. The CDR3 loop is CASTPGTGCYEQYF. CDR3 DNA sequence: TGTGCCAGCACCCCCGGGACAGGGTGTTACGAGCAGTACTTC.

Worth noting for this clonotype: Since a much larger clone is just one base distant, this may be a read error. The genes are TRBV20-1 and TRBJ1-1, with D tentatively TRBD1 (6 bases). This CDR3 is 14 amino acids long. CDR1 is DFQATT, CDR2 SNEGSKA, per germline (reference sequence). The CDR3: CSARREGGGTETFF. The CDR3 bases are TGCAGTGCTAGAAGAGAGGGGGGCGGCACTGAAACTTTCTTT.

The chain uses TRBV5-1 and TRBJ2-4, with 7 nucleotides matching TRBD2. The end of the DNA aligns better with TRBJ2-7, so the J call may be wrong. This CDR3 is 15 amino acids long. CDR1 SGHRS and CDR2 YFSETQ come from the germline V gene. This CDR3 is CASSSTTGTINEQYF. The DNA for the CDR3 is TGCGCCAGCAGTTCAACGACCGGGACTATCAACGAGCAGTACTTC.

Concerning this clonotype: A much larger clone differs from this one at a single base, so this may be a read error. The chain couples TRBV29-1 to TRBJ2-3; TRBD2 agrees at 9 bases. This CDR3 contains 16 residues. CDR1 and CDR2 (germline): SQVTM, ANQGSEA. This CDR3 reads CSVEGGGGADTDTRYF. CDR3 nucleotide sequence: TGCAGCGTTGAGGGGGGCGGGGGGGCTGACACAGATACGCGGTATTTT.

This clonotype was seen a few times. In nucleotides, the CDR3 is TGTGCCAGCAGTCAGAGGACAGGGGGCGGGGATGAAGCTTTCTTT. It yields the protein CASSQRTGGGDEAFF. The genes are TRBV12-3 or TRBV12-4 and TRBJ1-1, with 11 positions matching TRBD1. V trimming: 5 bases; J trimming: 7 bases; junction bases outside the gene matches: 9. This CDR3 region has 15 residues.

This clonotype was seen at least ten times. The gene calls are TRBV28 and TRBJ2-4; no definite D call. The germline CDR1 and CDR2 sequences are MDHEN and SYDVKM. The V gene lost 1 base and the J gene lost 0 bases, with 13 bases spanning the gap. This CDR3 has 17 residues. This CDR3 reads CASSLFERTAAKNIQYF. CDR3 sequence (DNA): TGTGCCAGCAGTTTATTCGAGAGGACCGCAGCCAAAAACATTCAGTACTTC.

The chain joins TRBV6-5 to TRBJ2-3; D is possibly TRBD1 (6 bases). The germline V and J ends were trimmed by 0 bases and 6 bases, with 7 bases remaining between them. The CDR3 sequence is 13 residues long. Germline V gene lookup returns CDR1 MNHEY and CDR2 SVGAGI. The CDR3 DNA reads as TGTGCCAGCAGTTACTCACAGGGTGATACGCAGTATTTT. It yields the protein CASSYSQGDTQYF.